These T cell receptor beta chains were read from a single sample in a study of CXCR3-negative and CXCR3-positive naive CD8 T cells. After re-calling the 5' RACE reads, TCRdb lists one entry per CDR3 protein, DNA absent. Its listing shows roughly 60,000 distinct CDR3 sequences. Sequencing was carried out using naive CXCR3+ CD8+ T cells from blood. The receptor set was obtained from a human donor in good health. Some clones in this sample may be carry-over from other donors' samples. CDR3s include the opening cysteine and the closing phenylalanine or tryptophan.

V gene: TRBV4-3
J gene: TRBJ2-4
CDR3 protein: CASSQGRGVENIQYF

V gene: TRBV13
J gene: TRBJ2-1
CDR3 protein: CASSQGENEQFF

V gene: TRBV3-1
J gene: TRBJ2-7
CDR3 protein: CASSQALRGLNYEQYF

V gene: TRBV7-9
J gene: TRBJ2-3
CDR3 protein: CASSPTSGGSTDTQYF

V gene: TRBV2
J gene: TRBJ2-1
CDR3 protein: CASSGDISGYNEQFF

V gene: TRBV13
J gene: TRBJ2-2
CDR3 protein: CASSLGTGSNTGELFF

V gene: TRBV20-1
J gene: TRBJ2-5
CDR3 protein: CSGLREIQETQYF

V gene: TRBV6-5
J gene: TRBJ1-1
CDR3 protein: CASSYTTGDTEAFF

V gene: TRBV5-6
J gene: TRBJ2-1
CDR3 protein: CASRARGTSYNEQFF

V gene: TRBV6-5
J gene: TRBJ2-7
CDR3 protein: CASSYSSSGQVFYEQYF

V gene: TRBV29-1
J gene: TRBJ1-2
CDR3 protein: CSVDPGTGEGYTF

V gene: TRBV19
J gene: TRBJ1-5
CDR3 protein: CASSIGLGNQPQHF

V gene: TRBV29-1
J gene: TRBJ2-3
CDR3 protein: CSARPISGGPTDTQYF

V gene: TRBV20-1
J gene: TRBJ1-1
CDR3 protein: CSARADRGDTEAFF

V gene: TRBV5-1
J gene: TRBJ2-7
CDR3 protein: CASSINRGYEQYF

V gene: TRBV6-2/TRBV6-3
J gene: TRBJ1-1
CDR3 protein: CASRVRVVNTEAFF

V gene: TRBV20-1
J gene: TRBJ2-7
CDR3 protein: CSATGGPSHEQYF

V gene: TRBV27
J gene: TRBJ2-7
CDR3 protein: CASSSGSDYEQYF

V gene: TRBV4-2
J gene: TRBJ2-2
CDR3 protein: CASSQTSNRAGGPFTGELFF

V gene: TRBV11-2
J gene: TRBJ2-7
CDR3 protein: CASRPSRDQSYEQYF

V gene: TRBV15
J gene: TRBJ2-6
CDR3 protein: CATSREWGSGANVLTF

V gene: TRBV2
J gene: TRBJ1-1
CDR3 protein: CASSRGMNTEAFF

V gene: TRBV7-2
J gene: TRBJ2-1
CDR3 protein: CASSTGLAGNTEQFF

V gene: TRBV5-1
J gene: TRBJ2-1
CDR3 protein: CASSDWDYQDEQFF

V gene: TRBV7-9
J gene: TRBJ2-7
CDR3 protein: CASSSIREQYF

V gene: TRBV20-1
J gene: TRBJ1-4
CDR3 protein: CSARVGWGQGIANEKLFF

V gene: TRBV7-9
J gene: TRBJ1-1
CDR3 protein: CASSFQHGTEAFF

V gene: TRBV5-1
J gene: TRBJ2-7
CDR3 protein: CASSPGTGVFEQYF

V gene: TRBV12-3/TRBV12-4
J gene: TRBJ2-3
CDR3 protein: CASSFSSDRDTDTQYF

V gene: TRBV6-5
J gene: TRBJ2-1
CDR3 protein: CASSYSASDYNEQFF

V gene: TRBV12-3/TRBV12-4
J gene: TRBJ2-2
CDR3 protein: CASSTPGQGTGELFF

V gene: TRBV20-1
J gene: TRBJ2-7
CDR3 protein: CSAIGGPTYEQYF

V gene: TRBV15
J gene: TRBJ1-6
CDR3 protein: CATSRDRTAYNSPLHF

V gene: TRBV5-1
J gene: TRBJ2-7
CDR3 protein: CASRTGNSYEQYF

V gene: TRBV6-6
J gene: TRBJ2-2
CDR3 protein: CASSWTDTSNTGELFF

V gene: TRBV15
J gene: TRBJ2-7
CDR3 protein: CATSRVQGREQYF

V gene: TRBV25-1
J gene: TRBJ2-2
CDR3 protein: CAGPSDVYAGELFF

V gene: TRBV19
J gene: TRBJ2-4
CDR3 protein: CASSWGDSAKNIQYF

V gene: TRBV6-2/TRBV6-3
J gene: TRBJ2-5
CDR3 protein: CASSYLRGLQETQYF

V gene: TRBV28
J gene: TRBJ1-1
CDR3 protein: CASSLPELNTEAFF

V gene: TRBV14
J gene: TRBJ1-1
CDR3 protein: CASSQVSGGTEAFF

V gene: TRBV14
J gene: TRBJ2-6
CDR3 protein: CASSQDPPPGTSSSGANVLTF

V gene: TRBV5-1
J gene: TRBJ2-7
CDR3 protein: CASRRPDRAYEQYF

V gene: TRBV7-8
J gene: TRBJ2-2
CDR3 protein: CAKGLAGTGELFF

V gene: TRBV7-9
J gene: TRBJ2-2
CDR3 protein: CASSPDRANTGELFF

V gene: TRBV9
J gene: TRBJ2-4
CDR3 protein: CASSVDGFKNIQYF

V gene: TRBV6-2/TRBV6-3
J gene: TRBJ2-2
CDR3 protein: CASSLATATGELFF

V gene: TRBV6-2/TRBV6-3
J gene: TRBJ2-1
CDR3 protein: CASSYYTGTHEQFF

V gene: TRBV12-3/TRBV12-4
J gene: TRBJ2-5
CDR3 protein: CASSPPGNQETQYF

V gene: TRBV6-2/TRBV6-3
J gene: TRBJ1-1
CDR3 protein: CASTRGLNTEAFF

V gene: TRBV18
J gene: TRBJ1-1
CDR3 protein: CATLRGTEAFF

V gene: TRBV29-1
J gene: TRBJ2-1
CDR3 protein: CSVGGGRGNEQFF